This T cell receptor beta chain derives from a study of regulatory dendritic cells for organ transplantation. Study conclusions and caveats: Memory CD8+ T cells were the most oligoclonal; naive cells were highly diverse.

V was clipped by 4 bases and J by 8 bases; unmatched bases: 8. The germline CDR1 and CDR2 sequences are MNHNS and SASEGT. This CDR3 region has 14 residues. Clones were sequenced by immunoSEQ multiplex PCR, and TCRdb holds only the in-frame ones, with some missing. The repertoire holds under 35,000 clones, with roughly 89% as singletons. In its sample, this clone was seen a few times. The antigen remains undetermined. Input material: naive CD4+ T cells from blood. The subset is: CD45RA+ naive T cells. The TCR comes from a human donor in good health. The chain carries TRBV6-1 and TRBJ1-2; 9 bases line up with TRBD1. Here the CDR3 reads CASSGSRDRVGYTF. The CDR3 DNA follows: TGTGCCAGCAGTGGTTCCCGGGACAGGGTGGGCTACACCTTC.